This T cell receptor beta chain was documented in a study of T cell repertoires in cytomegalovirus infection. Across the whole study: The public TCR beta signatures pointed to both CMV infection and matching HLA type. Broader study findings: The response measured ex vivo was dominated by TCR beta clonotypes (HLA-C-restricted and CMV-specific). Individuals carrying CMV plus the relevant HLA were identified by cumulative frequency of public TCR beta families.

Germline CDR1 reads DFQATT; CDR2 reads SNEGSKA (reference sequence). There are 14 residues in the CDR3. V was cut by 4 bases and J by 1 base, with 13 bases left in between. Concerning this clonotype: The antigen is unknown.

TCRdb reprocessed the reads with MiXCR, giving one entry per CDR3 protein. The data show about 180,000 distinct CDR3 sequences, around 15% seen once. The sample consisted of PBMCs. The TCR originated in a human donor in good health (CMV status not recorded). Some clones in this sample may be carry-over from other donors' samples. The chain couples TRBV20-1 to TRBJ1-1, with a weak D call TRBD1 (6 bases). Here the CDR3 DNA reads TGCAGTGCTACCCGACCGACAGGGAACACTGAAGCTTTCTTT. This codes for CSATRPTGNTEAFF.